The clone carrying this T cell receptor (beta chain) turned up a few times. Its antigen is as yet unknown. The source of the sample is a study of T-cell memory formation after mild COVID-19. Study-wide context: TCR clusters were largely donor specific. Study-level points and caveats: Later expanders leaned CD4+, whereas clones that contracted between day 15 and 85 were balanced CD4/CD8.

5'RACE with constant-segment primers yielded barcoded, UMI-tagged TCR alpha and TCR beta cDNA libraries. TCRdb re-called the 5' RACE reads with MiXCR, one entry per CDR3 protein. The repertoire holds roughly 150,000 distinct CDR3 sequences, more than 14% seen once, with less than 15% in the top ten. The sequence derives from an adult woman who had mild COVID-19 (a few samples of this study predate the infection). Cell type and time point are not known. Sequenced sample: PBMCs or a T cell subset sorted from them (not recorded which).

CDR3 nucleotide sequence: TGTGCCACCTCAGGGGGCTACGAGCAGTACTTC. Amino acids: CATSGGYEQYF. V and J are TRBV24-1 and TRBJ2-7; TRBD1 matches at 7 bases. CDR1 and CDR2 (germline): KGHDR, SFDVKD. The CDR3 extends over 11 amino acids. J was trimmed by 3 bases and V by 9 bases; bases with no gene match: 1.